This T cell receptor beta chain was identified during a study of graft-versus-host responses after intestinal transplantation. Study at large: Tacrolimus and steroids were given for around three years to all recipients after anti-thymocyte globulin induction.

On this clone: The antigen is undetermined.

The CDR3 loop spans 15 amino acids. Per germline, CDR1 MGHRA and CDR2 YSYEKL. The V and J ends lost 1 base and 6 bases, in that order; junction bases with no gene match: 7. TCRdb's table, derived via immunoSEQ multiplex PCR, lists solely in-frame clones and lacks some. The sample has 110,000 to 150,000 clones, about nine tenths seen once; the top ten hold 0.19%. This specimen was unstimulated CD4+ T cells sorted from spleen or lymph node cells, taken before intestinal transplant. The chain has TRBV4-1 and TRBJ2-7; 9 bases are a match to TRBD2. The clonotype was recovered from a human donor who received an intestinal transplant. Written as DNA, the CDR3 is TGCGCCAGCAGCCAAGCGCCTAGCGGGATTCGCGAGCAGTACTTC. Its protein is CASSQAPSGIREQYF.